These 17 T cell receptor beta chains originate from one sample sequenced in a study of regulatory T cells in long-lasting Graves disease. TCRdb processed the reads anew with MiXCR; each CDR3 protein has one entry. The sample holds 900 or so distinct CDR3 sequences, approximately 74% seen once. From RNA extracted from PBMCs, the TCR library was made. The source was peripheral blood mononuclear cells (PBMCs), collected with antithyroid drug treatment, in newly diagnosed or persistent Graves disease (not recorded which). The receptors were gathered from a woman aged 40 to 49 with Graves disease.

Only a few counts were recorded for this clonotype. The rearrangement joins TRBV5-6 to TRBJ2-1; D is unclear. V lost 3 bases, J lost 0 bases, and 1 base lay in between. Germline loops: CDR1 SGHDT, CDR2 YYEEEE. This CDR3 has 12 residues. The CDR3 nucleotides read TGTGCCAGCAGCTACTCCTACAATGAGCAGTTCTTC. The encoded protein is CASSYSYNEQFF.

The V call is TRBV6-2 or TRBV6-3, the J call TRBJ2-2; D gene uncertain. The CDR3 is made up of 16 amino acids. Trimming left V 0 bases short and J 0 bases short, with 8 bases between. From germline, CDR1 is MNHEY and CDR2 SVGEGT. The CDR3 region has the DNA TGTGCCAGCAGTTACTCTTCTATCGCGAACACCGGGGAGCTGTTTTTT. It codes for CASSYSSIANTGELFF.

The chain combines TRBV7-2 with TRBJ2-1; no reliable D call. The CDR3 is 16 residues long. Between the trimmed V and J ends, which lost 3 bases and 0 bases, there was a span of 12 bases. From germline, CDR1 is SGHTA and CDR2 FQGNSA. The CDR3 is CASSFYGPSSYNEQFF. The CDR3, as DNA: TGTGCCAGCAGCTTTTACGGCCCTAGCTCCTACAATGAGCAGTTCTTC.

The V call is TRBV6-1, the J call TRBJ2-2, with D perhaps matching TRBD1 or TRBD2 (7 bases each). V was pared by 6 bases and J by 3 bases, with 23 bases between. There are 18 residues in the CDR3. CDR1 MNHNS and CDR2 SASEGT come from the germline V gene. The CDR3, as DNA: TGTGCCAGCAGCCCAGGGGGAGGGGGACAGACTCACACCGGGGAGCTGTTTTTT. Its translation: CASSPGGGGQTHTGELFF.

This sequence joins TRBV2 and TRBJ1-2; no reliable D call. Germline lookup yields CDR1 SNHLY and CDR2 FYNNEI. The CDR3 is 14 amino acids. V was trimmed by 4 bases and J by 4 bases, leaving 13 bases between them. CDR3 residues: CASSGDNFGYGYTF. CDR3 nucleotide sequence: TGTGCCAGCAGTGGAGACAACTTTGGCTATGGCTACACCTTC.

The chain couples TRBV28 to TRBJ2-1; perhaps TRBD1 as D (5 bases). Germline V gene data show CDR1 as MDHEN and CDR2 as SYDVKM. Deletions cut 4 bases from V and 1 base from J, with 8 bases between. This CDR3 contains 14 residues. The CDR3 spells CASSSRVSYNEQFF. CDR3 in DNA: TGTGCCAGCAGTTCCAGGGTTTCCTACAATGAGCAGTTCTTC.

The V call is TRBV5-4, the J call TRBJ2-3; TRBD2 matches 11 bases. CDR3 length equals 20 residues. The ends lost 0 bases at V and 1 base at J; junction bases unmatched: 13. Germline CDR1 reads SGHNT; CDR2 reads YYREEE (reference sequence). CDR3 amino acids: CASSLAYGLAGSLGTDTQYF. The CDR3 nucleotides are TGTGCCAGCAGCTTGGCATACGGACTAGCGGGTAGCTTGGGCACAGATACGCAGTATTTT.

In the case of this clonotype: Mismatch with germline at one junction end may stem from a read error. The chain carries TRBV11-1 and TRBJ2-1, with TRBD2 as a possible D gene (7 bases). CDR3 length: 12 residues. Germline V CDR1 and CDR2: SGHAT, FQDESV (reference sequence). The CDR3 nucleotides read TGTGCCAGCAGCTTAGGGGGAGGGGGGAAGGTCTTC. Protein: CASSLGGGGKVF. Looking up the rest from reference TRBV11-1 and TRBJ2-1 gives the full variable domain: EAEVAQSPRYKITEKSQAVAFWCDPISGHATLYWYRQILGQGPELLVQFQDESVVDDSQLPKDRFSAERLKGVDSTLKIQPAELGDSAMYLCASSLGGGGKVFGPGTRLTVL.

This rearrangement joins TRBV15 to TRBJ2-5, with 8 bases fitting TRBD2. Losses at the gene ends were 7 bases for V and 5 bases for J; bases not matched to a gene: 9. The CDR3 is made up of 14 amino acids. The germline CDR1 and CDR2 sequences are LNHNV and YYDKDF (reference sequence). In DNA, the CDR3 is TGTGCCACCAAGGCTAGCGGGTTCCGGGAGACCCAGTACTTC. Protein product: CATKASGFRETQYF.

The chain couples TRBV29-1 to TRBJ2-7; 9 bases match TRBD2. Germline V CDR1 and CDR2: SQVTM, ANQGSEA. V shed 1 base and J 2 bases; nucleotides not matched to a gene: 3. The CDR3 runs to 14 residues. The CDR3 protein is CSVEGAGGAYEQYF. The CDR3 DNA sequence: TGCAGCGTTGAAGGGGCGGGAGGGGCCTACGAGCAGTACTTC.

V usage is TRBV11-2 and J usage is TRBJ2-1; D remains unclear. V was pared by 0 bases and J by 0 bases, with 6 bases between. This CDR3 has 15 amino acids. The germline gives CDR1 SGHAT, CDR2 FQNNGV. For the CDR3, the DNA is TGTGCCAGCAGCTTAGAACGCAGCTCCTACAATGAGCAGTTCTTC. Translation: CASSLERSSYNEQFF.

The chain has TRBV10-3 and TRBJ2-3; maybe TRBD2 (6 bases). In germline, CDR1 is ENHRY, CDR2 SYGVKD. V was pared by 10 bases and J by 0 bases, with 11 bases between. The CDR3 extends over 13 amino acids. The CDR3 region is CATQGLSTDTQYF. Written as DNA, the CDR3 is TGTGCCACCCAGGGACTGAGCACAGATACGCAGTATTTT.

J is TRBJ2-5 and V is TRBV7-9; D may be TRBD2 (7 bases). Germline V gene sequence: CDR1 SEHNR, CDR2 FQNEAQ (reference sequence). The length of the CDR3 is 15 residues. V was pared by 1 base and J by 3 bases, with 12 bases between. Here the CDR3 reads CASSLGTGREETQYF. As DNA, the CDR3 is TGTGCCAGCAGCTTAGGAACAGGGAGGGAAGAGACCCAGTACTTC.

This clonotype was recorded once. V is TRBV12-3 or TRBV12-4 and J is TRBJ2-5; TRBD1 or TRBD2 may be the D gene (5 bases each). The ends were cut back, 4 bases at V and 1 base at J, with 10 bases in the middle. The CDR3 contains 14 residues. CDR3 in DNA: TGTGCCAGCAGTTCCGACAGCGGCCAAGAGACCCAGTACTTC. It encodes CASSSDSGQETQYF.

The chain recombines TRBV5-6 with TRBJ2-7; 7 bases are a match to TRBD2. V gave up 2 bases and J gave up 3 bases; unmatched junction bases: 11. Germline lookup yields CDR1 SGHDT and CDR2 YYEEEE. CDR3 length: 16 amino acids. Here the CDR3 DNA reads TGTGCCAGCAGCTTCCCCGGAGCGGGAATCGGCTACGAGCAGTACTTC. Amino acid sequence: CASSFPGAGIGYEQYF. The whole variable domain, remainder taken from reference TRBV5-6 and TRBJ2-7, is DAGVTQSPTHLIKTRGQQVTLRCSPKSGHDTVSWYQQALGQGPQFIFQYYEEEERQRGNFPDRFSGHQFPNYSSELNVNALLLGDSALYLCASSFPGAGIGYEQYFGPGTRLTVT.

The gene calls are TRBV28 and TRBJ2-2, with 8 bases identical to TRBD2. The CDR3 is made up of 16 amino acids. The V segment lost 5 bases and the J segment 1 base; nucleotides outside the gene matches: 6. Looked up from germline, CDR1 is MDHEN and CDR2 is SYDVKM. The DNA for the CDR3 is TGTGCCAGCAGTACTAAGCGGGGGCGGAACACCGGGGAGCTGTTTTTT. Protein product: CASSTKRGRNTGELFF.

This clonotype occurred a few times. The chain links TRBV19 to TRBJ2-3; D is uncertain. CDR1 LNHDA and CDR2 SQIVND come from the germline V gene (reference sequence). The CDR3 is 16 residues long. The germline V and J ends were trimmed by 5 bases and 2 bases, with 17 bases remaining between them. The CDR3 nucleotides read TGTGCCAGTAGTGGAAGAATGGGGAAAAACACAGATACGCAGTATTTT. Residues: CASSGRMGKNTDTQYF.